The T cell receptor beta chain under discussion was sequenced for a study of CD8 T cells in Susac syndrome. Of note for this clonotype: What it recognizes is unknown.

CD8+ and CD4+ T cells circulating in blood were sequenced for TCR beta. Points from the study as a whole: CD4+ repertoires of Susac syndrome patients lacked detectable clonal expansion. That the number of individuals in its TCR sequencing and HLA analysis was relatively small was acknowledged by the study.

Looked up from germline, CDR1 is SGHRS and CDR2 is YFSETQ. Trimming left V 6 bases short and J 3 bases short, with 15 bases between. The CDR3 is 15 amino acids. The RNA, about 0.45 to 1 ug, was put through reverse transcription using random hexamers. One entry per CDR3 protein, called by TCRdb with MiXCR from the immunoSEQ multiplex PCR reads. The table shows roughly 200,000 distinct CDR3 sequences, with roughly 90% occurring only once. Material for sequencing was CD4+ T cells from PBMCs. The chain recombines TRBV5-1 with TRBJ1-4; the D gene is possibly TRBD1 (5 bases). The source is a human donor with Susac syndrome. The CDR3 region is CASTLGHNANEKLFF. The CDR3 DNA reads TGCGCCAGCACTCTTGGACACAATGCTAATGAAAAACTGTTTTTT.